This TCR beta chain was identified in a study of cytomegalovirus exposure and HLA in healthy donors. The overall study: Later analysis reported that the 120 or so validation repertoires shared the platform of the 500 to 750 first-cohort repertoires. Study results and limitations: Under in vitro conditions, three CMV-associated chains were confirmed as specific for CMV antigens. Cytomegalovirus-associated status was assigned to some 160 TCR beta chains. The tendency of first-cohort TCR clusters to co-occur in the roughly 110 validation repertoires was the finding of a later analysis.

Libraries were prepared by immunoSEQ multiplex PCR; TCRdb keeps only in-frame clonotypes and omits some of them. The table lists tens of thousands of clones, around 94% of them singletons, with 0.55% to 0.65% in the top ten. Concerning this clone itself: Its antigen is unknown.

The ends lost 5 bases at V and 2 bases at J; junction bases unmatched: 4. CDR1 and CDR2 from the germline V gene are WSHSY and SAAADI. The CDR3 contains 16 residues. The TCR sequence derives from a woman in her late teens or twenties in good health and CMV-seronegative. This chain uses TRBV10-2 with TRBJ2-7, with TRBD2 matching 15 bases. Sequencing was done on a sample of PBMCs. The CDR3, as DNA: TGCGCCAGCAGTTCCGGGACTAGCGGGGGGACCTACGAGCAGTACTTC. It is translated as CASSSGTSGGTYEQYF.